A single sample gave rise to the 25 T cell receptor beta chains below, sequenced in a study of vaccination and CD4 T cells after COVID-19. No antigen has been identified for these receptors. Cultured CD4+ T-cell DNA underwent Oncomine TCR Beta short-read sequencing. One entry per CDR3 protein, called by TCRdb with MiXCR from the PCR reads. The sample has 8,000 to 10,000 distinct CDR3 sequences; about 65% are singletons. Treatment of the sample: roughly ten-day PBMC culture with coronavirus spike peptide pools or control peptides (ViraFEST assay). Sequencing input: CD4+ T cells from blood, cultured in vitro. The receptor set was obtained from a human donor who had recovered from COVID-19.

The J gene is TRBJ2-2, the V gene TRBV11-2; D uncertain. The germline V gene encodes CDR1 SGHAT and CDR2 FQNNGV. V was shortened by 2 bases and J by 1 base, with 5 bases between the two germline ends. This CDR3 comprises 14 residues. The CDR3 coding sequence is TGTGCCAGCAGCTTATTGCGGAACACCGGGGAGCTGTTTTTT. Translation: CASSLLRNTGELFF.

V usage is TRBV7-3 and J usage is TRBJ1-1, with a tentative D call TRBD1 (5 bases). CDR3 size: 12 residues. Between the trimmed V and J ends, which lost 3 bases and 8 bases, there was a span of 10 bases. Germline CDR1 reads SGHTA; CDR2 reads FQGTGA. Here the CDR3 DNA reads TGTGCCAGCAGCTTCGGGGCAGGGGAAGCTTTCTTT. Encoded protein: CASSFGAGEAFF.

The gene calls are TRBV6-4 and TRBJ2-1; 9 nucleotides agree with TRBD2. The CDR3 contains 15 residues. J was trimmed by 6 bases and V by 2 bases; bases with no gene match: 5. The V gene's germline CDR1 is MRHNA and CDR2 SNTAGT. Here the CDR3 reads CASSDRLAGFNEQFF. DNA for the CDR3: TGTGCCAGCAGTGACCGGCTAGCGGGATTCAATGAGCAGTTCTTC.

This clonotype has only one observation. The junction departs from the called germline gene at one end, perhaps through a read error. CDR3 sequence (DNA): TGTGCTAGCAGCACCGGACTTGCGGAGACCCAGTACTTC. It specifies CASSTGLAETQYF. The chain joins TRBV7-7 to TRBJ2-5; D might be TRBD2 (5 bases). The length of the CDR3 is 13 residues. The germline V gene encodes CDR1 SSHAT and CDR2 FNYEAQ (reference sequence).

This clonotype appeared a few times. V gene TRBV2 combines with J gene TRBJ1-5, with TRBD1 identical over 8 bases. Trimming removed 4 bases from V and 5 bases from J; junction bases left unmatched: 4. The CDR3 loop spans 14 amino acids. Germline V lookup: CDR1 SNHLY, CDR2 FYNNEI. CDR3 DNA sequence: TGTGCCAGCAGTGGACAGGGGATGTATCAGCCCCAGCATTTT. Translation: CASSGQGMYQPQHF. Full variable domain (outside the CDR3, taken from reference TRBV2 and TRBJ1-5): EPEVTQTPSHQVTQMGQEVILRCVPISNHLYFYWYRQILGQKVEFLVSFYNNEISEKSEIFDDQFSVERPDGSNFTLKIRSTKLEDSAMYFCASSGQGMYQPQHFGDGTRLSIL.

This clonotype was observed a few times. The rearrangement links TRBV7-6 to TRBJ2-7, with 8 bases that match TRBD2. Germline V gene data show CDR1 as SGHVS and CDR2 as FNYEAQ. The V gene end was trimmed by 1 base and the J gene end by 5 bases; junction bases not matched to a gene: 10. The CDR3 is 16 amino acids. The chain's CDR3 is CASSLEETSGPDEQYF. CDR3 nucleotide sequence: TGTGCCAGCAGCTTAGAAGAAACTAGCGGACCAGACGAGCAGTACTTC.

V usage is TRBV10-3 and J usage is TRBJ2-5; 7 bases line up with TRBD2. The CDR3 totals 13 residues. Looked up from germline, CDR1 is ENHRY and CDR2 is SYGVKD. V lost 8 bases and J lost 2; bases outside the gene matches: 5. CDR3 DNA: TGTGCCATCTCATCTAGCGGACAAGAGACCCAGTACTTC. Translating gives CAISSSGQETQYF.

This clonotype has a handful of counts. The chain carries TRBV20-1 and TRBJ2-7; TRBD2 matches 9 bases. CDR1 DFQATT and CDR2 SNEGSKA come from the germline V gene (reference sequence). The CDR3 is 13 residues long. V shed 3 bases, J shed 5 bases, and the junction held 5 bases outside the gene matches. CDR3 loop: CSASAGGPNEQYF. The CDR3 DNA follows: TGCAGTGCTAGCGCGGGAGGGCCCAACGAGCAGTACTTC.

The chain recombines TRBV5-4 with TRBJ2-3; 13 bases are a match to TRBD2. J gave up 5 bases and V 2 bases, and 14 bases lay outside the gene matches. CDR1 and CDR2 from the germline V gene are SGHNT and YYREEE (reference sequence). The CDR3 length is 19 residues. CDR3 DNA sequence: TGTGCCAGCAGCTTAGGGGGACGGACTAGCGGGAGTCGGCAAGATACGCAGTATTTT. Translating it yields CASSLGGRTSGSRQDTQYF. The full variable domain, completed using reference TRBV5-4 and TRBJ2-3, is ETGVTQSPTHLIKTRGQQVTLRCSSQSGHNTVSWYQQALGQGPQFIFQYYREEENGRGNFPPRFSGLQFPNYSSELNVNALELDDSALYLCASSLGGRTSGSRQDTQYFGPGTRLTVL.

The chain recombines TRBV5-3 with TRBJ1-5; TRBD1 agrees at 7 bases. TRBV5-3 is noted as an ORF with a role that remains uncertain. The length of the CDR3 is 16 residues. Germline trimming cut 8 bases from V and 8 bases from J; bases unmatched to any gene: 19. CDR3 sequence (DNA): TGTGCCAGCAGAGGCGTTAACCGGGACAGTTTAAAGCCCCAGCATTTT. It is translated as CASRGVNRDSLKPQHF.

The rearrangement links TRBV20-1 to TRBJ1-6, with D tentatively TRBD1 (5 bases). The germline V gene encodes CDR1 DFQATT and CDR2 SNEGSKA (reference sequence). This CDR3 has 14 residues. Trimming took 6 bases from V and 5 from J, leaving 14 bases between them. As DNA, the CDR3 is TGCAGTGCCGTGGGGGGTGGCGATAATTCACCCCTCCACTTT. Protein product: CSAVGGGDNSPLHF.

The chain carries TRBV19 and TRBJ1-1, with TRBD1 identical over 9 bases. The germline V gene has CDR1 LNHDA and CDR2 SQIVND (reference sequence). There are 17 residues in the CDR3. V lost 5 bases to trimming and J lost 0 bases; unmatched junction nucleotides: 10. This CDR3 is CASSFPGTGIMNTEAFF. The CDR3 DNA follows: TGTGCCAGTAGTTTCCCCGGGACAGGGATTATGAACACTGAAGCTTTCTTT.

In DNA form, the CDR3 reads TGTGCCAGCAGTGACCCGACAGGAGCCACTGAAGCTTTCTTT. The encoded protein is CASSDPTGATEAFF. This chain joins TRBV28 and TRBJ1-1; maybe TRBD1 (6 bases). The CDR3 runs 14 residues. CDR1 and CDR2 from the germline V gene are MDHEN and SYDVKM. V was trimmed by 5 bases and J by 4 bases, leaving 14 bases between them. The complete variable domain, with remaining parts taken from reference TRBV28 and TRBJ1-1, reads DVKVTQSSRYLVKRTGEKVFLECVQDMDHENMFWYRQDPGLGLRLIYFSYDVKMKEKGDIPEGYSVSREKKERFSLILESASTNQTSMYLCASSDPTGATEAFFGQGTRLTVV.

The rearrangement uses TRBV28 and TRBJ1-3; D might be TRBD1 (5 bases). Germline-derived CDR1 and CDR2 are MDHEN and SYDVKM. This CDR3 is 12 amino acids long. V was shortened by 3 bases and J by 8 bases, with 8 bases between the two germline ends. DNA of the CDR3: TGTGCCAGCAGTTTGGGGGGGGACACCATATATTTT. It is translated as CASSLGGDTIYF.

V is TRBV20-1 and J is TRBJ2-1; 9 bases are shared with TRBD2. The CDR3 contains 17 residues. Germline V lookup: CDR1 DFQATT, CDR2 SNEGSKA (reference sequence). The V and J ends lost 0 bases and 0 bases, in that order; junction bases with no gene match: 6. CDR3 sequence reads: CSARDLAGKLSYNEQFF. The CDR3 DNA follows: TGCAGTGCTAGAGACCTAGCGGGGAAGCTCTCCTACAATGAGCAGTTCTTC.

V and J are TRBV6-2 or TRBV6-3 and TRBJ2-1; a possible D gene is TRBD2 (6 bases). This CDR3 region has 14 residues. V was trimmed by 7 bases and J by 5 bases, leaving 15 bases between them. From germline, CDR1 is MNHEY and CDR2 SVGEGT. The CDR3 region has the DNA TGTGCCAGCAACACGAGACTAGGGGACAATGAGCAGTTCTTC. Translating it yields CASNTRLGDNEQFF.

This sequence joins TRBV2 and TRBJ1-5, with a tentative D call TRBD1 (5 bases). The CDR3 runs to 15 residues. The ends were cut back, 4 bases at V and 1 base at J, with 11 bases in the middle. Looked up from germline, CDR1 is SNHLY and CDR2 is FYNNEI. For the CDR3, the DNA is TGTGCCAGCAGTGGGACATGGGGGAGCAATCAGCCCCAGCATTTT. Translation gives CASSGTWGSNQPQHF.

The CDR3 reads CASSSTETQYF. The CDR3 DNA follows: TGTGCCAGCAGCTCTACGGAGACCCAGTACTTC. The genes are TRBV7-2 and TRBJ2-5; D is undetermined. Germline assignment: CDR1 SGHTA and CDR2 FQGNSA. The CDR3 contains 11 residues. Trimming pared 4 bases from V and 5 bases from J, leaving 5 bases between.

This rearrangement joins TRBV7-9 to TRBJ2-7, with D possibly matching TRBD1 (6 bases). The CDR3 has 14 amino acids. CDR1 SEHNR and CDR2 FQNEAQ come from the germline V gene (reference sequence). V lost 5 bases, J lost 4 bases, and 15 bases lay in between. CDR3 sequence reads: CASSLTGGAYEQYF. CDR3 bases: TGTGCCAGCAGCCTGACAGGAGGCGCGTACGAGCAGTACTTC.

As concerns this clonotype: A read error may produce the germline difference seen at one junction end. The CDR3 region is CASSYGATGSDEQFF. The CDR3, as DNA: TGCGCCAGCAGCTATGGGGCTACCGGGTCGGATGAGCAGTTCTTC. The rearrangement joins TRBV7-9 to TRBJ2-1; maybe TRBD1 (5 bases). The germline V gene encodes CDR1 SEHNR and CDR2 FQNEAQ (reference sequence). The CDR3 loop spans 15 amino acids.

The V and J genes are TRBV7-8 and TRBJ2-4; no firm D call. The CDR3 length is 13 residues. Germline values: CDR1 SGHVS, CDR2 FQNEAQ. V was clipped by 5 bases and J by 9 bases, with 14 bases between them. This CDR3 reads CASSPLDRGIQYF. The DNA of the CDR3 is TGTGCCAGCAGCCCTTTGGACCGCGGCATTCAGTACTTC. Together with reference TRBV7-8 and TRBJ2-4, the CDR3 gives the full variable domain: GAGVSQSPRYKVAKRGQDVALRCDPISGHVSLFWYQQALGQGPEFLTYFQNEAQLDKSGLPSDRFFAERPEGSVSTLKIQRTQQEDSAVYLCASSPLDRGIQYFGAGTRLSVL.

V and J are TRBV7-3 and TRBJ2-7; D is possibly TRBD2 (5 bases). CDR3 length equals 12 residues. V dropped 3 bases and J dropped 9 bases, with 12 bases sitting between them. The germline V gene encodes CDR1 SGHTA and CDR2 FQGTGA. The CDR3 DNA reads TGTGCCAGCAGCTTCCCCGAGGGCACGCAGTACTTC. Translating gives CASSFPEGTQYF. Complete variable domain (other parts from reference TRBV7-3 and TRBJ2-7): GAGVSQTPSNKVTEKGKYVELRCDPISGHTALYWYRQSLGQGPEFLIYFQGTGAADDSGLPNDRFFAVRPEGSVSTLKIQRTERGDSAVYLCASSFPEGTQYFGPGTRLTVT.

The chain employs TRBV7-9 and TRBJ1-6; 7 positions match TRBD1. CDR3 size: 16 residues. Germline V CDR1 and CDR2: SEHNR, FQNEAQ (reference sequence). Trimming at V came to 5 bases and at J to 3 bases, leaving 7 bases not matched to a gene. CDR3 protein: CASSHTTGSYNSPLHF. The CDR3 coding sequence is TGTGCCAGCAGCCATACGACAGGGAGCTATAATTCACCCCTCCACTTT.

V gene TRBV19 combines with J gene TRBJ1-5; 10 positions agree with TRBD1. J lost 2 bases, V lost 7 bases, and 11 bases had no gene match. Germline V lookup: CDR1 LNHDA, CDR2 SQIVND (reference sequence). The CDR3 consists of 17 residues. DNA for the CDR3: TGTGCCAGTATTCACCGGGGACAGGGGCTTGGCAATCAGCCCCAGCATTTT. Its protein product is CASIHRGQGLGNQPQHF.

This chain links TRBV18 with TRBJ2-2; TRBD2 matches at 10 bases. In germline, CDR1 is KGHSH, CDR2 LQKENI. V lost 6 bases, J lost 5 bases, and 12 bases stayed unmatched. This CDR3 region has 17 residues. The CDR3 DNA is TGTGCCAGCTCTACCAATGCCCTAGCGGGGGTTACCGGGGAGCTGTTTTTT. Encoded protein: CASSTNALAGVTGELFF.